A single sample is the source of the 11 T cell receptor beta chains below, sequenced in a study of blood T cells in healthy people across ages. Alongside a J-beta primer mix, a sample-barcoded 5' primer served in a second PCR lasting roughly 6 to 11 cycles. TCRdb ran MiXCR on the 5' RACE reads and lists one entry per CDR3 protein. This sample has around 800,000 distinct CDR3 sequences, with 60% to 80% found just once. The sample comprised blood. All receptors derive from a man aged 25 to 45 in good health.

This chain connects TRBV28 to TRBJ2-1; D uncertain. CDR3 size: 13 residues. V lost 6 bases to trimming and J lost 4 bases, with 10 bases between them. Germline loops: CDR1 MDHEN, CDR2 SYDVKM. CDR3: CASRGTRYNEQFF. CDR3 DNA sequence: TGTGCCAGCAGAGGTACAAGGTACAATGAGCAGTTCTTC.

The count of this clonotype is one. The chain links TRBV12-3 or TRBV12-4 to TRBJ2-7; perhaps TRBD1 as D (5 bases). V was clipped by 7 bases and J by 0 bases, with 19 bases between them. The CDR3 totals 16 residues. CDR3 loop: CASTKGFQGSSYEQYF. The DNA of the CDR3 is TGTGCCAGCACCAAGGGTTTTCAGGGATCCTCCTACGAGCAGTACTTC.

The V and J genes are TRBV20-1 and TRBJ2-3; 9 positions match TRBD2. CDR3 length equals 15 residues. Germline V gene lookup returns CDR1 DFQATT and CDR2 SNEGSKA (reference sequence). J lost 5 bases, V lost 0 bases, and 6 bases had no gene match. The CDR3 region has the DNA TGCAGTGCTAGAGATGGGCGGGGGGGCCGAGATACGCAGTATTTT. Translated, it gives CSARDGRGGRDTQYF.

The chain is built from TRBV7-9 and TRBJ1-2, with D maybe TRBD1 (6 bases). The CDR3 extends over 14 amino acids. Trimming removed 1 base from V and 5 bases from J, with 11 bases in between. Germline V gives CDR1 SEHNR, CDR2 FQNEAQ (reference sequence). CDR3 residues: CASSLGGTPYGYTF. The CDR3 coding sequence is TGTGCCAGCAGCTTAGGTGGGACACCTTATGGCTACACCTTC.

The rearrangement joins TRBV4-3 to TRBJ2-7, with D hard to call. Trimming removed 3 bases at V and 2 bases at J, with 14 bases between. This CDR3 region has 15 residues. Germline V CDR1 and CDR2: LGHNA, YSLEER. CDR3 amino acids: CASSQRWPGPYEQYF. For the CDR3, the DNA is TGCGCCAGCAGCCAGAGGTGGCCCGGTCCCTACGAGCAGTACTTC.

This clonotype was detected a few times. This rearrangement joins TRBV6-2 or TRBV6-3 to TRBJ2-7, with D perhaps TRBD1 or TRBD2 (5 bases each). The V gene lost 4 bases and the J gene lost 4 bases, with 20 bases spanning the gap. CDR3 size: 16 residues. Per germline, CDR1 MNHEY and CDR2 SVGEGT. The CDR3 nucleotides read TGTGCCAGCAGTTCCCCAGGGAGCGCGCGCACTTACGAGCAGTACTTC. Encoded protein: CASSSPGSARTYEQYF.

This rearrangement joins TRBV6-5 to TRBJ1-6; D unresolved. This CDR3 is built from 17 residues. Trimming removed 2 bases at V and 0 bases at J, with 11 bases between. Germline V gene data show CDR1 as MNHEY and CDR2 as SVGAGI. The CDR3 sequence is CASSYDLMSSYNSPLHF. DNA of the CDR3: TGTGCCAGCAGTTACGACCTTATGAGCTCCTATAATTCACCCCTCCACTTT.

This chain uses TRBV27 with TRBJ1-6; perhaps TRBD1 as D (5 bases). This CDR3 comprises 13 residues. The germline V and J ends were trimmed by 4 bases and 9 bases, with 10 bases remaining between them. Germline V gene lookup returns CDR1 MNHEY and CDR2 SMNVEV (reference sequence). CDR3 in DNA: TGTGCCAGCAGTTGGGGCCCTTCTTCACCCCTCCACTTT. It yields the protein CASSWGPSSPLHF.

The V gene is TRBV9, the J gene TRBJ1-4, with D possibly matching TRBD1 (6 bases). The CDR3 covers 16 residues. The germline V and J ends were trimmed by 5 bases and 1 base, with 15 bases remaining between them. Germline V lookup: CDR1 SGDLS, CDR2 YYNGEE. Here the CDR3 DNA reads TGTGCCAGCAGTGGGGGGGCAGCAAGAACTAATGAAAAACTGTTTTTT. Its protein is CASSGGAARTNEKLFF. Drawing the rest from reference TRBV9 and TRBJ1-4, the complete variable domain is DSGVTQTPKHLITATGQRVTLRCSPRSGDLSVYWYQQSLDQGLQFLIQYYNGEERAKGNILERFSAQQFPDLHSELNLSSLELGDSALYFCASSGGAARTNEKLFFGSGTQLSVL.

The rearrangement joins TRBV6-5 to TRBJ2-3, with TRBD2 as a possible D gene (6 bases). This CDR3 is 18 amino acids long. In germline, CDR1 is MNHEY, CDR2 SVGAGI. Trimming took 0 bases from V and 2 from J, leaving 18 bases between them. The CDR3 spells CASSYSSLAGRVTDTQYF. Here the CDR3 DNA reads TGTGCCAGCAGTTACTCCTCTCTGGCGGGGCGAGTCACAGATACGCAGTATTTT.

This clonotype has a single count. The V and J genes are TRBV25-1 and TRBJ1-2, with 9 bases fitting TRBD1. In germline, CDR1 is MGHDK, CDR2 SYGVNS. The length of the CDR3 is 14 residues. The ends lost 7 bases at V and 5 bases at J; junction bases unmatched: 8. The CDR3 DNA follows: TGTGCCAGCACCTCCCGGGACAGGGTATATGGCTACACCTTC. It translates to CASTSRDRVYGYTF.